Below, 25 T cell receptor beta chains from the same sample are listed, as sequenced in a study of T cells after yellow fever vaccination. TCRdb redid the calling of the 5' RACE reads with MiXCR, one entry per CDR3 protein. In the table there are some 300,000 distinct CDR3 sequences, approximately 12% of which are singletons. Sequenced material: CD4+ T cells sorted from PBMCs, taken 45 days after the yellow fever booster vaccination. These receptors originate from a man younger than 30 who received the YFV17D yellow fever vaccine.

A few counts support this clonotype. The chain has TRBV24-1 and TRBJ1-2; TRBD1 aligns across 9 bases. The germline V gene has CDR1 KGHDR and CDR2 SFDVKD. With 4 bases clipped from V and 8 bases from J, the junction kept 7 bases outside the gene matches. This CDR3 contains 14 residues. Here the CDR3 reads CATSDPGQGRGYTF. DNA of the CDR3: TGTGCCACCAGTGACCCGGGACAGGGAAGAGGCTACACCTTC.

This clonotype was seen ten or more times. CDR3 nucleotides: TGTGCCACCAGCAGTGACCGGGACAGGGGATGGAACTATAATTCACCCCTCCACTTT. It yields the protein CATSSDRDRGWNYNSPLHF. The chain employs TRBV15 and TRBJ1-6; TRBD1 matches 10 bases. Germline loops: CDR1 LNHNV, CDR2 YYDKDF (reference sequence). V shed 3 bases, J shed 3 bases, and the junction held 11 bases outside the gene matches. The CDR3 runs 19 residues.

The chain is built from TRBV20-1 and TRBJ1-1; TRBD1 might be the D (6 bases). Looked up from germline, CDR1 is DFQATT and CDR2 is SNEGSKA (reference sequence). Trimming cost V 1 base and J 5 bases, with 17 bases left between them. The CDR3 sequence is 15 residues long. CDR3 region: CSARVTIGGKTEAFF. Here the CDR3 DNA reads TGCAGTGCTAGAGTGACGATAGGGGGGAAGACTGAAGCTTTCTTT.

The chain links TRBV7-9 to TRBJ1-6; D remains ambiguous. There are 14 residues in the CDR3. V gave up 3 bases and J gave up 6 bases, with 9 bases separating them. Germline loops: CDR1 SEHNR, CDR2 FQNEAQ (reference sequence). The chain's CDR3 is CASSFRRTNSPLHF. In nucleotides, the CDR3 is TGTGCCAGCAGCTTTCGACGGACTAATTCACCCCTCCACTTT. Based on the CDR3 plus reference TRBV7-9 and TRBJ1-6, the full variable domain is DTGVSQNPRHKITKRGQNVTFRCDPISEHNRLYWYRQTLGQGPEFLTYFQNEAQLEKSRLLSDRFSAERPKGSFSTLEIQRTEQGDSAMYLCASSFRRTNSPLHFGNGTRLTVT.

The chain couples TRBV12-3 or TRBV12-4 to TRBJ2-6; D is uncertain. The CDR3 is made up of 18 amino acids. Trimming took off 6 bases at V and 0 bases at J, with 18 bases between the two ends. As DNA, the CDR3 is TGTGCCAGCAGACCTCGCGACCGATCCCCCTCTGGGGCCAACGTCCTGACTTTC. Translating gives CASRPRDRSPSGANVLTF.

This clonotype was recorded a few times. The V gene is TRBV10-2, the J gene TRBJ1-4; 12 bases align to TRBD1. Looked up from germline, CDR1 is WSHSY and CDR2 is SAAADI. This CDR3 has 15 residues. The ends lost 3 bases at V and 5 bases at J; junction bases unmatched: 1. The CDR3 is CASSDGTGGNEKLFF. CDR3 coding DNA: TGCGCCAGCAGTGACGGGACAGGGGGCAATGAAAAACTGTTTTTT.

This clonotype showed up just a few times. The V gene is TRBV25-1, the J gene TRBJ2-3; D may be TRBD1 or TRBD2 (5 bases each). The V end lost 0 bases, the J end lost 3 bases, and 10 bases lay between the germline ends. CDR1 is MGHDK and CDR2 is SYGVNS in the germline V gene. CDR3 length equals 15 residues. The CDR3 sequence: CASSEYHGATDTQYF. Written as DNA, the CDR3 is TGTGCCAGCAGTGAATATCACGGGGCTACAGATACGCAGTATTTT.

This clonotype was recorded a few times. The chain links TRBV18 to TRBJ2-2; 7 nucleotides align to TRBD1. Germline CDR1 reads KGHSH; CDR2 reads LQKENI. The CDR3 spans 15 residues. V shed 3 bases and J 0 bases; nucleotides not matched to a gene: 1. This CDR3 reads CASSPGQANTGELFF. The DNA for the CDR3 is TGTGCCAGCTCACCCGGACAGGCGAACACCGGGGAGCTGTTTTTT.

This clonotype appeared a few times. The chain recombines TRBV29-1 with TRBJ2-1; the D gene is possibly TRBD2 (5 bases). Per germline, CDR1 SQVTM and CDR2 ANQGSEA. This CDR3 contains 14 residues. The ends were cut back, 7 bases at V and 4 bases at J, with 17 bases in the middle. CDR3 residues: CSGIPRGGYNEQFF. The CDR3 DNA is TGCAGCGGCATACCACGGGGTGGATACAATGAGCAGTTCTTC.

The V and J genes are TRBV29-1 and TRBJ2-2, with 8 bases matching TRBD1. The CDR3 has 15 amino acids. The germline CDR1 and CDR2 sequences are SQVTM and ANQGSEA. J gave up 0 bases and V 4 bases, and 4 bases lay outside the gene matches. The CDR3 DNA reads TGCAGCGTTGGGTTGACAGGGGCGAACACCGGGGAGCTGTTTTTT. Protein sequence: CSVGLTGANTGELFF.

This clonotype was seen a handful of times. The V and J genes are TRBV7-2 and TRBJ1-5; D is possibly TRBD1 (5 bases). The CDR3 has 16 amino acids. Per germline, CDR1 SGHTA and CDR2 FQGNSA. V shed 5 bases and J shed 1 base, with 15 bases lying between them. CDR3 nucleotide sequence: TGTGCCAGCAGCGCGAGAGAGGGGAGGAGCAATCAGCCCCAGCATTTT. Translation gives CASSAREGRSNQPQHF.

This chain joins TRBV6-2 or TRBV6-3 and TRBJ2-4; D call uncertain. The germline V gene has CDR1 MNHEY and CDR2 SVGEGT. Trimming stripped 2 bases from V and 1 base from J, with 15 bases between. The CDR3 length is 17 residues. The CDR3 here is CASSYSLDGLAKNIQYF. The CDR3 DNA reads TGTGCCAGCAGTTACAGTCTTGACGGGCTTGCCAAAAACATTCAGTACTTC.

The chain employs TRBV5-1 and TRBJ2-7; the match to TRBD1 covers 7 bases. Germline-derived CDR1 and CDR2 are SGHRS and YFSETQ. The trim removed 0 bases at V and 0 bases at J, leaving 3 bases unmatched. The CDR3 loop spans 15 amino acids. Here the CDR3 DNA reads TGCGCCAGCAGCTTGGACAGGGGTAGCTCCTACGAGCAGTACGTC. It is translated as CASSLDRGSSYEQYV.

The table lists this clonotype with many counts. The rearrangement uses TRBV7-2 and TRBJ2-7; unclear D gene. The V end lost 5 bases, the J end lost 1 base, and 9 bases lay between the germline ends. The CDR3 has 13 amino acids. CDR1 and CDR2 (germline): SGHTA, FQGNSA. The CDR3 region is CASSATGSYEQYF. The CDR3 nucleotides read TGTGCCAGCAGCGCGACTGGGTCCTACGAGCAGTACTTC. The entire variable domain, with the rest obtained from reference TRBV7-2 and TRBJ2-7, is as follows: GAGVSQSPSNKVTEKGKDVELRCDPISGHTALYWYRQSLGQGLEFLIYFQGNSAPDKSGLPSDRFSAERTGGSVSTLTIQRTQQEDSAVYLCASSATGSYEQYFGPGTRLTVT.

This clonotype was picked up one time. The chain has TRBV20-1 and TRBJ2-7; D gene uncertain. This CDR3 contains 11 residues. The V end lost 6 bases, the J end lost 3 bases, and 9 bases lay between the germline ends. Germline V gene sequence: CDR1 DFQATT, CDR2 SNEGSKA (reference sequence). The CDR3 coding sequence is TGCAGTGCAATAGCTCTCTACGAGCAGTACGTC. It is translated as CSAIALYEQYV.

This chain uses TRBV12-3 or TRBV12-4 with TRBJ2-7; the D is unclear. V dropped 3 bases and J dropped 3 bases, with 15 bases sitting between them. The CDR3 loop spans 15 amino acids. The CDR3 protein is CASSFGSLAYYEQYV. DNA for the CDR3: TGTGCCAGCAGTTTCGGCAGTTTGGCCTACTACGAGCAGTACGTC.

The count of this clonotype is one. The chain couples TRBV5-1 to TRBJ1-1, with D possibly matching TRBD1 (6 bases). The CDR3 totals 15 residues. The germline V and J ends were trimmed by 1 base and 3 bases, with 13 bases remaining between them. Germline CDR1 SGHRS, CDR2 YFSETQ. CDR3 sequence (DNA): TGCGCCAGCAGCTTGTCCCAGGGGTGGGACACTGAAGCTTTCTTT. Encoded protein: CASSLSQGWDTEAFF.

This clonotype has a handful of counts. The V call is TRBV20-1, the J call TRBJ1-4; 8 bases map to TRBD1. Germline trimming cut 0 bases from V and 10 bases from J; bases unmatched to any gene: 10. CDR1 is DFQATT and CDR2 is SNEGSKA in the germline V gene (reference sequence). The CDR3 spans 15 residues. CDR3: CSARDMGQAGGKLFF. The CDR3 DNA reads TGCAGTGCTAGAGATATGGGACAGGCTGGGGGAAAACTGTTTTTT.

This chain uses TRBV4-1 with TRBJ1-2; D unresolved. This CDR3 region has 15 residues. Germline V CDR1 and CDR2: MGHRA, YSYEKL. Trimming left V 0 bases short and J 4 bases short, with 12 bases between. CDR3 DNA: TGCGCCAGCAGCCAAGATCCAGATTACCCCTATGGCTACACCTTC. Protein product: CASSQDPDYPYGYTF.

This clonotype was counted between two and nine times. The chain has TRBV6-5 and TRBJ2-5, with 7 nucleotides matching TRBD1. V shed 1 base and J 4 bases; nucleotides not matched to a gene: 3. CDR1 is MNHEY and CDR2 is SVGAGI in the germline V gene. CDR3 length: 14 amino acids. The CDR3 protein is CASSYWDRLETQYF. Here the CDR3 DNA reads TGTGCCAGCAGTTACTGGGACAGACTAGAGACCCAGTACTTC.

CDR3 sequence: CASSAPGTSGGREPDTQYF. Here the CDR3 DNA reads TGTGCCAGCAGCGCCCCCGGGACTAGCGGGGGACGAGAACCAGATACGCAGTATTTT. J is TRBJ2-3 and V is TRBV7-3, with TRBD2 matching 14 bases. Germline-derived CDR1 and CDR2 are SGHTA and FQGTGA. This CDR3 has 19 residues. Trimming cost V 5 bases and J 4 bases; bases outside gene matches: 14.

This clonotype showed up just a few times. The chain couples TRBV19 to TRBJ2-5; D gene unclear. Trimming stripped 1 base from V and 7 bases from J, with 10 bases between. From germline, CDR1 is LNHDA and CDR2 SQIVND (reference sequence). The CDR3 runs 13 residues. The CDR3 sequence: CASSIGQVGTQYF. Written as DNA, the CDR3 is TGTGCCAGTAGTATAGGGCAAGTTGGGACCCAGTACTTC.

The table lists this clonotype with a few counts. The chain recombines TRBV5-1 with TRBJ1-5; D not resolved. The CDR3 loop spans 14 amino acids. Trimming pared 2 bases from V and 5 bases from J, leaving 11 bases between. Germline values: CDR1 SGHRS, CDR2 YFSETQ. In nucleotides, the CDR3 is TGCGCCAGCAGCTTTCTTGGGTCAGATCAGCCCCAGCATTTT. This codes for CASSFLGSDQPQHF.

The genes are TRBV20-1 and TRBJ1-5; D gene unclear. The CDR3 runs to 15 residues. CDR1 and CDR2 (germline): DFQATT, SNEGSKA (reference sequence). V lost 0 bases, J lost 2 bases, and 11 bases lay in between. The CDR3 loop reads CSARDRASGNQPQHF. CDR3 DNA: TGCAGTGCTAGAGATAGGGCATCGGGCAATCAGCCCCAGCATTTT.

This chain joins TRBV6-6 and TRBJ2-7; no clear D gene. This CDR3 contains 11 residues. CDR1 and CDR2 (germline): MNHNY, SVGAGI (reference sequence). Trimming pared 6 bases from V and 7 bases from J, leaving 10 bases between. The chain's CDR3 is CASSPEQEQYF. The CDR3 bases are TGTGCCAGCAGCCCCGAACAGGAGCAGTACTTC.